This T cell receptor beta chain was profiled in a study of beta chain features in type 1 diabetes. Whole-study context: Patients did not differ from healthy donors in age, gender or cell yield. Findings and limits, study-wide: Sampled from patients, naive, central memory and Treg TCRB repertoires appeared more similar than those sampled from healthy donors. Moderate but significant shortening of TCRB CDR3s was recorded in all four CD4+ subsets from Type 1 diabetes patients.

In its sample, this clone was seen a few times. Its antigen is currently unknown. The entirety of the isolated RNA underwent reverse transcription, so expressed TCRB transcripts were sequenced. The table came from immunoSEQ multiplex PCR; TCRdb's copy has only in-frame clones and leaves some out. Of hundreds of thousands of clones listed, over 11% were seen once; the top ten hold 0.03% to 0.045%. Researchers reported sorting CD4+ naive, central memory, regulatory and stem cell-like memory cells via CD45RO/CCR7/CD25/CD127/CD95/CD27. Trimming removed 7 bases at V and 5 bases at J, with 8 bases between. CDR1 SNHLY and CDR2 FYNNEI come from the germline V gene. The CDR3 has 11 residues.

The chain carries TRBV2 and TRBJ2-5; D could derive from TRBD1 or TRBD2 (5 bases each). Source material: naive CD4+ T cells from blood. This sequence originates from a man between 18 and 29 years old with type 1 diabetes. The CDR3: CASTGAETQYF. DNA of the CDR3: TGTGCCAGCACCGGGGCGGAGACCCAGTACTTC.